This T cell receptor beta chain was recorded in a study of OX40 agonist ivuxolimab in advanced cancers. In the study overall: Subjects had a mean age of about 65 years, with a range of 23 to 79; roughly 83% were male.

TCRdb's copy holds only in-frame clones and misses some; the assay was immunoSEQ multiplex PCR. The sample yields about 25,000 clones, 75% to 85% seen once. The clonotype was recovered from an adult with an advanced solid tumor such as melanoma, head and neck, liver or kidney cancer. This sample comprised CD4+ or CD8+ T cells sorted from blood, obtained in a trial of the OX40 agonist ivuxolimab.

This CDR3 reads CASSLAIAGIFTDTQYF. As DNA, the CDR3 is TGCGCCAGCAGCTTGGCCATAGCGGGGATTTTCACAGATACGCAGTATTTT. The chain is built from TRBV5-1 and TRBJ2-3, with 8 nucleotides matching TRBD2. Germline lookup yields CDR1 SGHRS and CDR2 YFSETQ. The CDR3 runs 17 residues. J gave up 2 bases and V 0 bases, and 8 bases lay outside the gene matches. The variable domain in full, completed from reference TRBV5-1 and TRBJ2-3, reads KAGVTQTPRYLIKTRGQQVTLSCSPISGHRSVSWYQQTPGQGLQFLFEYFSETQRNKGNFPGRFSGRQFSNSRSEMNVSTLELGDSALYLCASSLAIAGIFTDTQYFGPGTRLTVL.